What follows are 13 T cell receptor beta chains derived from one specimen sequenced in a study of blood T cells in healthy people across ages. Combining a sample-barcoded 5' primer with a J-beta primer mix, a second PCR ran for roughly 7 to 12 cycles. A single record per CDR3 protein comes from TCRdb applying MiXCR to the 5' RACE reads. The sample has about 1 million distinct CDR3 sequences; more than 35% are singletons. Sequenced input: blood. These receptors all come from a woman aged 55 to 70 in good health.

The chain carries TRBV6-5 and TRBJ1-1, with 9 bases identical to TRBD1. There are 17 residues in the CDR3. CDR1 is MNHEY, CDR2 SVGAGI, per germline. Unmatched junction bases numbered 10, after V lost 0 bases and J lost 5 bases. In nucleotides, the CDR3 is TGTGCCAGCAGTTACTCGGGACAGGGATACTCTGGGACTGAAGCTTTCTTT. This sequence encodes CASSYSGQGYSGTEAFF.

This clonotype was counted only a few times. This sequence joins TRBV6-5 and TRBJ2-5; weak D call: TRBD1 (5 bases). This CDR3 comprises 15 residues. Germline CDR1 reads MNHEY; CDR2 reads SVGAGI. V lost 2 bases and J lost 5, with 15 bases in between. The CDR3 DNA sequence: TGTGCCAGCAGTTACAGTCAGTCAGGGTATGAGACCCAGTACTTC. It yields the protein CASSYSQSGYETQYF.

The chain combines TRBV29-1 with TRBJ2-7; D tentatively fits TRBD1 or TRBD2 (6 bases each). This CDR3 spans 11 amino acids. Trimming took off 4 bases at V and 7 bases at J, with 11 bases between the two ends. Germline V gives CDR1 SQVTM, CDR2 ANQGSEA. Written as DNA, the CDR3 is TGCAGCGTTGCGGGGGCGGGTGAGCAGTACTTC. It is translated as CSVAGAGEQYF.

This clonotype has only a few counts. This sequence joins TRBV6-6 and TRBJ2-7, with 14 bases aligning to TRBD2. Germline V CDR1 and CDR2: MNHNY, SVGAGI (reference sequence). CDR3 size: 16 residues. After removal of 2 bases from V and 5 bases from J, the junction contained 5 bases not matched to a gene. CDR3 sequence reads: CASSYMGLAGVHEQYF. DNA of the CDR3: TGTGCCAGCAGTTACATGGGACTAGCGGGAGTCCACGAGCAGTACTTC.

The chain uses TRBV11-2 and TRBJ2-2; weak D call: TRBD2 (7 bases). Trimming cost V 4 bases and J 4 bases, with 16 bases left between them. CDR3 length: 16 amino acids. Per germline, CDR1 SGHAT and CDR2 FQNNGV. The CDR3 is CASSSDGGLVTGELFF. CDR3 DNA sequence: TGTGCCAGCAGCTCCGACGGGGGGCTGGTCACCGGGGAGCTGTTTTTT.

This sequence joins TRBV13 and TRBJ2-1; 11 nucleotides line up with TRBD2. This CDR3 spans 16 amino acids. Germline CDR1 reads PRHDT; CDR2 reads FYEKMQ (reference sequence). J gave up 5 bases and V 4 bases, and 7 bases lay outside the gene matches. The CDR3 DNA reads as TGTGCCAGCAGCTGGGCCCCTAGCGGGAGGAACAATGAGCAGTTCTTC. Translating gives CASSWAPSGRNNEQFF.

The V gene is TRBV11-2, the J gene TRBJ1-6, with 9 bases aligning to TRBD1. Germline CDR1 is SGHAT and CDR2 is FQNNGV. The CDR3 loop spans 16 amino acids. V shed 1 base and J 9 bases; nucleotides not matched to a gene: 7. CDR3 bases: TGTGCCAGCAGCTTAGTATTCCGGGACAGGGCTTCACCCCTCCACTTT. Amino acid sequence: CASSLVFRDRASPLHF.

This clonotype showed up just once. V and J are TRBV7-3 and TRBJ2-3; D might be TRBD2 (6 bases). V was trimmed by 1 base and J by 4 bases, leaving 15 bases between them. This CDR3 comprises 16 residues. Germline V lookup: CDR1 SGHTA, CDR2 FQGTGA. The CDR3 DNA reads TGTGCCAGCAGCTTAATCGGACTTTCTAGCGCAGATACGCAGTATTTT. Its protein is CASSLIGLSSADTQYF.

Here the CDR3 DNA reads TGTGCCAGCAGCCAAGATAACGGTTTCTTCTACGAGCAGTACTTC. Encoded protein: CASSQDNGFFYEQYF. The chain carries TRBV14 and TRBJ2-7; D is unresolved. The CDR3 loop spans 15 amino acids. V lost 0 bases and J 3 bases, leaving 12 bases between the germline ends. Germline lookup yields CDR1 SGHDN and CDR2 FVKESK.

The CDR3 here is CATSRDGGGGGNEQFF. The CDR3 region has the DNA TGTGCCACCAGCAGAGATGGAGGTGGTGGGGGTAATGAGCAGTTCTTC. The chain carries TRBV15 and TRBJ2-1; the D call may be TRBD1 or TRBD2 (5 bases each). V shed 0 bases and J shed 7 bases, with 16 bases lying between them. Germline V gene lookup returns CDR1 LNHNV and CDR2 YYDKDF (reference sequence). This CDR3 contains 16 residues.

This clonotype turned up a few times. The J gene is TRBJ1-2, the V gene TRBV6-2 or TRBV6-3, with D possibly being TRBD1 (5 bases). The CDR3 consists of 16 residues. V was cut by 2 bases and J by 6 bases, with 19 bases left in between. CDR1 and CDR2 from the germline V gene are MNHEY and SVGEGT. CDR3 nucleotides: TGTGCCAGCAGTTACGGGCAGGGTAAATCCTTTAATGGCTACACCTTC. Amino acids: CASSYGQGKSFNGYTF.

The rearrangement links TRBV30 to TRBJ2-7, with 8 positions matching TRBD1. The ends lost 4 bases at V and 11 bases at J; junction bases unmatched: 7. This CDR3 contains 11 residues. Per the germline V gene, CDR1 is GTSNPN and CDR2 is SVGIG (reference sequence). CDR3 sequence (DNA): TGTGCCTGGATCCGTGACAGGGGAAAGTACTTC. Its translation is CAWIRDRGKYF.

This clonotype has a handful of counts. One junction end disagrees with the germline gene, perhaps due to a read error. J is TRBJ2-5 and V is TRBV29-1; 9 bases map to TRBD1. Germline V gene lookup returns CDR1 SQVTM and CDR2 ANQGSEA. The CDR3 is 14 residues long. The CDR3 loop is CSAPGQGFQEAQYF. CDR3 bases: TGCAGCGCACCGGGACAGGGTTTCCAAGAGGCCCAGTACTTC.